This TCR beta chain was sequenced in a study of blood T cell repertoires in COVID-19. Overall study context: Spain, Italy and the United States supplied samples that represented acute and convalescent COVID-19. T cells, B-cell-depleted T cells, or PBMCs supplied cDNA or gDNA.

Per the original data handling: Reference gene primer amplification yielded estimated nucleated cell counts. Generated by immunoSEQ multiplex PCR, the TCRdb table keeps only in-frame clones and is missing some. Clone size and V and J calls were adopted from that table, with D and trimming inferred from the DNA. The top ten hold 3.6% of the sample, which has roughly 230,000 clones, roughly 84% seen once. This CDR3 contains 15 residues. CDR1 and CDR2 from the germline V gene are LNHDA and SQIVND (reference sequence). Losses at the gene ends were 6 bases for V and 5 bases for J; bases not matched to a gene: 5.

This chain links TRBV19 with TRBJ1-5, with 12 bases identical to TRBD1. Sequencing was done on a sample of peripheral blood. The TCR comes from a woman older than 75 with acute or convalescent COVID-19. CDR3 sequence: CASRPGQGAYQPQHF. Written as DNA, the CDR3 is TGTGCCAGTAGGCCGGGACAGGGGGCCTATCAGCCCCAGCATTTT.